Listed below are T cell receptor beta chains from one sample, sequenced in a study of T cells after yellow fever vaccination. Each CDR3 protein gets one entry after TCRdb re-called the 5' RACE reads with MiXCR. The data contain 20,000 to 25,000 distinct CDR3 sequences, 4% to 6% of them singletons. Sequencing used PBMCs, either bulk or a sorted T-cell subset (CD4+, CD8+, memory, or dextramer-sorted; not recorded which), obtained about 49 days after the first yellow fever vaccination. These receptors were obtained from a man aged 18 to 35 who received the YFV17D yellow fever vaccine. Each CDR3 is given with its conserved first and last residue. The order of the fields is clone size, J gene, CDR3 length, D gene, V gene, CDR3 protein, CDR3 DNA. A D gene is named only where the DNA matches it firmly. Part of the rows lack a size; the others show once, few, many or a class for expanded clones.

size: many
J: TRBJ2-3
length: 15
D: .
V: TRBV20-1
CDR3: CSALRTPHATDTQYF
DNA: TGCAGTGCCCTACGGACGCCACACGCAACAGATACGCAGTATTTT

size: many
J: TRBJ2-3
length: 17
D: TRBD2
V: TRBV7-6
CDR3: CASSLSSGGLITDTQYF
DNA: TGTGCCAGCAGCTTGTCTAGCGGGGGTTTGATCACAGATACGCAGTATTTT

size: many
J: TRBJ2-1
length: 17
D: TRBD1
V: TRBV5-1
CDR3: CASSPNPTGWIDNEQFF
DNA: TGCGCCAGCAGCCCCAACCCGACAGGGTGGATCGACAATGAGCAGTTCTTC

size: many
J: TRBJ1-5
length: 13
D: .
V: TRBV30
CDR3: CAWNGGRGQPQHF
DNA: TGTGCCTGGAACGGGGGGCGGGGACAGCCCCAGCATTTT

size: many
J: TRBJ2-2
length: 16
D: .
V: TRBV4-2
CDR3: CASSQEGTTNTGELFF
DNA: TGTGCCAGCAGCCAAGAGGGGACAACGAACACCGGGGAGCTGTTTTTT

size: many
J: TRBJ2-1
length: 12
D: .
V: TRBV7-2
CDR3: CASSLIFGVQFF
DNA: TGTGCCAGCAGCCTGATCTTCGGGGTTCAGTTCTTC

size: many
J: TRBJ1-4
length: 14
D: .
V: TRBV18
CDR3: CASSPLQENEKLFF
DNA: TGTGCCAGCTCACCGTTGCAGGAAAATGAAAAACTGTTTTTT

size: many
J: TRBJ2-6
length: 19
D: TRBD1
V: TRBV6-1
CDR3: CASSRYRDSEGPGANVLTF
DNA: TGTGCCAGCAGTCGCTACCGGGACAGTGAAGGTCCTGGGGCCAACGTCCTGACTTTC

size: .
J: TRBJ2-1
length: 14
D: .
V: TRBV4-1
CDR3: CAIGPEGRHNEQFF
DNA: TGTGCCATCGGCCCCGAGGGCCGGCACAATGAGCAGTTCTTC

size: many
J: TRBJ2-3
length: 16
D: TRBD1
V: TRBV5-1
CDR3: CASSSTGGLSTDTQYF
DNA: TGCGCCAGCAGCTCTACAGGGGGCCTTAGCACAGATACGCAGTATTTT

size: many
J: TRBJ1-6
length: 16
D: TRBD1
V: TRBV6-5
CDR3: CASSYSGQLYNSPLHF
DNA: TGTGCCAGCAGTTACTCGGGACAGCTCTATAATTCACCCCTCCACTTT

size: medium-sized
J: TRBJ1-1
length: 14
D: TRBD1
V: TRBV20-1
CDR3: CSARGTGGDTEAFF
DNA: TGCAGTGCTAGGGGGACAGGGGGGGACACTGAAGCTTTCTTT

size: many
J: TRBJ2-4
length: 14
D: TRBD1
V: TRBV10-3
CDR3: CAISTTGGGNIQYF
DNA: TGTGCCATCAGCACGACAGGGGGGGGAAACATTCAGTACTTC

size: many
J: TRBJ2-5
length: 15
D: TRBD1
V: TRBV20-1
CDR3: CSAAPGTGYQETQYF
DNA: TGCAGTGCTGCCCCCGGGACAGGGTACCAAGAGACCCAGTACTTC

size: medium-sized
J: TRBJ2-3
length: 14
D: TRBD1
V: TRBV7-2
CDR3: CASSPDRNTDTQYF
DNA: TGTGCCAGCAGCCCGGACAGGAACACAGATACGCAGTATTTT

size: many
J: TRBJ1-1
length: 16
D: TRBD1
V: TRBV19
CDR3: CASSFSGTALNTEAFF
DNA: TGTGCCAGTAGTTTTTCCGGGACAGCTCTTAACACTGAAGCTTTCTTT